The 15 T cell receptor beta chains given below trace back to one sample, sequenced in a study of blood T cell repertoires in COVID-19. Produced via immunoSEQ multiplex PCR; TCRdb's table is partial and in-frame only. This repertoire shows fewer than 45,000 clones, 90% found once; its top ten account for around 40%. The specimen sequenced was peripheral blood. The source of these receptors is a man in his sixties with active or convalescent COVID-19.

This clone turned up a few times. This rearrangement joins TRBV28 to TRBJ2-7; possible D gene TRBD1, 6 bases. Germline V CDR1 and CDR2: MDHEN, SYDVKM. This CDR3 comprises 12 residues. The germline V and J ends were trimmed by 9 bases and 2 bases, with 11 bases remaining between them. In DNA form, the CDR3 reads TGTGCCAGTCAGGGGTTCCCCTACGAGCAGTACTTC. Protein: CASQGFPYEQYF.

CDR3 in amino acids: CASSAGTLNYGYTF. CDR3 DNA sequence: TGTGCCAGCAGCGCCGGGACACTGAACTATGGCTACACCTTC. This sequence joins TRBV9 and TRBJ1-2; maybe TRBD1 (6 bases). The CDR3 extends over 14 amino acids. V dropped 3 bases and J dropped 2 bases, with 11 bases sitting between them. CDR1 and CDR2 (germline): SGDLS, YYNGEE.

The chain couples TRBV24-1 to TRBJ2-1; TRBD1 matches at 7 bases. Unmatched junction bases numbered 5, after V lost 4 bases and J lost 0 bases. CDR3 size: 16 residues. In germline, CDR1 is KGHDR, CDR2 SFDVKD. This CDR3 reads CATSESTGVSYNEQFF. The DNA of the CDR3 is TGTGCCACCAGTGAGTCAACAGGGGTCTCCTACAATGAGCAGTTCTTC.

The rearrangement joins TRBV27 to TRBJ1-5; D is unresolved. The germline CDR1 and CDR2 sequences are MNHEY and SMNVEV (reference sequence). The CDR3 is 15 amino acids. The V and J ends lost 6 bases and 0 bases respectively, with 12 bases between them. The CDR3 sequence: CASRGRAASNQPQHF. CDR3 in DNA: TGTGCCAGCAGGGGGAGGGCAGCTAGCAATCAGCCCCAGCATTTT.

V gene TRBV18 combines with J gene TRBJ1-1; no definite D call. The CDR3 length is 15 residues. The germline V and J ends were trimmed by 2 bases and 0 bases, with 10 bases remaining between them. The germline gives CDR1 KGHSH, CDR2 LQKENI. CDR3 sequence reads: CASSPVEGMNTEAFF. CDR3 coding DNA: TGTGCCAGCTCACCAGTGGAGGGTATGAACACTGAAGCTTTCTTT.

CDR3 in amino acids: CASKGDDREAFF. In DNA form, the CDR3 reads TGTGCCAGCAAGGGGGACGACAGAGAAGCTTTCTTT. The chain uses TRBV2 and TRBJ1-1, with a possible D match to TRBD1 (6 bases). Germline V lookup: CDR1 SNHLY, CDR2 FYNNEI. CDR3 length: 12 amino acids. Trimming removed 7 bases from V and 8 bases from J, with 14 bases in between.

The chain has TRBV10-3 and TRBJ1-1, with D tentatively TRBD1 (6 bases). V shed 6 bases and J shed 1 base, with 12 bases lying between them. The CDR3 is 14 amino acids. The germline CDR1 and CDR2 sequences are ENHRY and SYGVKD. Here the CDR3 reads CAIRATGTNTEAFF. CDR3 bases: TGTGCCATCAGGGCGACAGGTACGAACACTGAAGCTTTCTTT.

The chain recombines TRBV3-1 (or the pseudogene TRBV3-2) with TRBJ1-3, with D unclear. The CDR3 has 15 residues. Trimming removed 3 bases from V and 0 bases from J, with 9 bases in between. Germline CDR1 is LGHDT and CDR2 is YNNKEL (reference sequence). The CDR3 region has the DNA TGTGCCAGCAGCCAGGGCCCTCACTCTGGAAACACCATATATTTT. Protein: CASSQGPHSGNTIYF.

The V gene is TRBV7-9, the J gene TRBJ1-6; TRBD1 might be the D (6 bases). Germline CDR1 reads SEHNR; CDR2 reads FQNEAQ (reference sequence). Trimming stripped 4 bases from V and 10 bases from J, with 20 bases between. The CDR3 is 16 amino acids. This CDR3 reads CASSWEQGTRGSPLHF. CDR3 nucleotides: TGTGCCAGCAGCTGGGAACAGGGTACACGGGGATCACCCCTCCACTTT.

J is TRBJ1-2 and V is TRBV18; 7 nucleotides match TRBD1. Trimming removed 3 bases from V and 8 bases from J; junction bases left unmatched: 6. Germline loops: CDR1 KGHSH, CDR2 LQKENI. CDR3 length equals 13 residues. CDR3 DNA sequence: TGTGCCAGCTCACCCGACAGGGACCGGGGCTACACCTTC. Translation: CASSPDRDRGYTF.

This chain links TRBV7-2 with TRBJ2-1, with 9 positions matching TRBD2. V lost 0 bases, J lost 8 bases, and 5 bases stayed unmatched. CDR1 and CDR2 (germline): SGHTA, FQGNSA. CDR3 length: 15 amino acids. CDR3 DNA sequence: TGTGCCAGCAGCTTAGCAGCGGGAGGATGGGATGAGCAGTTCTTC. Protein sequence: CASSLAAGGWDEQFF.

The chain carries TRBV19 and TRBJ1-1; maybe TRBD1 (6 bases). Trimming shortened V by 5 bases and J by 0 bases, and 13 bases separated the two germline ends. Germline V lookup: CDR1 LNHDA, CDR2 SQIVND (reference sequence). This CDR3 has 15 amino acids. CDR3 sequence: CASSYAGELNTEAFF. The CDR3 DNA reads TGTGCCAGTAGTTATGCAGGGGAGTTGAACACTGAAGCTTTCTTT. The full variable domain, rest sourced from reference TRBV19 and TRBJ1-1, is DGGITQSPKYLFRKEGQNVTLSCEQNLNHDAMYWYRQDPGQGLRLIYYSQIVNDFQKGDIAEGYSVSREKKESFPLTVTSAQKNPTAFYLCASSYAGELNTEAFFGQGTRLTVV.

This clone was detected a few times. The chain recombines TRBV6-5 with TRBJ1-2; 9 bases agree with TRBD1. Losses at the gene ends were 2 bases for V and 7 bases for J; bases not matched to a gene: 8. The CDR3 has 15 residues. Germline-derived CDR1 and CDR2 are MNHEY and SVGAGI. The CDR3, as DNA: TGTGCCAGCAGTTACCGGACAGGGGTTAAGAGTGGCTACACCTTC. Translated: CASSYRTGVKSGYTF.

CDR3 region: CASRQDPSRSPLHF. The CDR3 region has the DNA TGCGCCAGCCGACAGGACCCTTCGAGATCACCCCTCCACTTT. The rearrangement links TRBV23-1 to TRBJ1-6, with D maybe TRBD1 (6 bases). TRBV23-1 is classed as an ORF, of uncertain function. V lost 8 bases, J lost 10 bases, and 18 bases lay in between. The CDR3 contains 14 residues.

The rearrangement uses TRBV6-1 and TRBJ2-7; no firm D call. Germline V gene sequence: CDR1 MNHNS, CDR2 SASEGT. The CDR3 spans 12 residues. The ends were cut back, 3 bases at V and 6 bases at J, with 9 bases in the middle. The CDR3 region is CASSDIASEQYF. The CDR3 coding sequence is TGTGCCAGCAGTGATATAGCAAGCGAGCAGTACTTC.